These 17 T cell receptor beta chains originate from one sample sequenced in a study of blood T cell repertoires in COVID-19. This table comes from immunoSEQ multiplex PCR, and its TCRdb copy is limited to in-frame clones, with some not included. The top ten hold 10% to 15% of the sample, which has fewer than 110,000 clones, approximately 84% seen once. Specimen: peripheral blood. All receptors derive from a human donor in a cohort sampled during active or convalescent COVID-19.

This rearrangement joins TRBV19 to TRBJ2-5; a weak D match, TRBD1 (5 bases). Germline V CDR1 and CDR2: LNHDA, SQIVND (reference sequence). The CDR3 runs to 14 residues. Trimming took 3 bases from V and 2 from J, leaving 10 bases between them. The CDR3 bases are TGTGCCAGTAGTATCCGACAGACACAAGAGACCCAGTACTTC. Translating gives CASSIRQTQETQYF.

The CDR3 nucleotides are TGTGCTAGTGGTTTGTCCACGGTTGGCCGGACAGGGGGCGGGGAGACCCAGTACTTC. It specifies CASGLSTVGRTGGGETQYF. The chain carries TRBV12-5 and TRBJ2-5, with 11 bases fitting TRBD1. The V gene's germline CDR1 is LGHNT and CDR2 FRNRAP. The CDR3 loop spans 19 amino acids. The junction had 16 bases not matched to a gene; V was cut back by 2 bases and J by 5 bases.

This chain links TRBV11-3 with TRBJ2-2; possible D gene TRBD2, 5 bases. The germline CDR1 and CDR2 sequences are SGHNT and YENEEA. The CDR3 length is 15 residues. V dropped 2 bases and J dropped 0 bases, with 7 bases sitting between them. The CDR3 loop is CASSLMGANTGELFF. DNA of the CDR3: TGTGCCAGCAGCTTAATGGGAGCGAACACCGGGGAGCTGTTTTTT.

CDR3 sequence reads: CASSQDRGQAYAPLHF. In nucleotides, the CDR3 is TGTGCCAGCAGCCAAGATAGGGGACAAGCGTATGCACCCCTCCACTTT. This chain connects TRBV3-1 (or the pseudogene TRBV3-2) to TRBJ1-6; TRBD1 is a possible D gene (6 bases). The CDR3 contains 16 residues. The V gene lost 0 bases and the J gene lost 11 bases, with 17 bases spanning the gap. Germline V gene sequence: CDR1 LGHDT, CDR2 YNNKEL (reference sequence).

The chain couples TRBV11-3 to TRBJ2-5; 7 bases align to TRBD1. The CDR3 length is 14 residues. Germline-derived CDR1 and CDR2 are SGHNT and YENEEA. J lost 3 bases, V lost 10 bases, and 11 bases had no gene match. The CDR3 sequence is CATRGWDSEETQYF. Written as DNA, the CDR3 is TGTGCCACCAGAGGATGGGACAGTGAAGAGACCCAGTACTTC.

The gene calls are TRBV4-1 and TRBJ1-5; 9 bases map to TRBD1. The CDR3 is 16 amino acids. With 0 bases clipped from V and 7 bases from J, the junction kept 7 bases outside the gene matches. CDR1 is MGHRA and CDR2 is YSYEKL in the germline V gene. The CDR3 DNA reads as TGCGCCAGCAGCCAAGAGGTGACAGGGGGTTGGCAGCCCCAGCATTTT. It encodes CASSQEVTGGWQPQHF.

The V and J genes are TRBV6-5 and TRBJ2-7; maybe TRBD2 (6 bases). Trimming cost V 11 bases and J 0 bases, with 17 bases left between them. The CDR3 is 14 residues long. The germline V gene has CDR1 MNHEY and CDR2 SVGAGI. The CDR3 sequence: CAATPGLSSYEQYF. CDR3 sequence (DNA): TGTGCCGCCACCCCAGGACTAAGCTCCTACGAGCAGTACTTC.

The chain recombines TRBV15 with TRBJ2-2, with 7 nucleotides matching TRBD1. The junction had 5 bases not matched to a gene; V was cut back by 1 base and J by 3 bases. Germline assignment: CDR1 LNHNV and CDR2 YYDKDF (reference sequence). The CDR3 length is 16 residues. The CDR3 nucleotides read TGTGCCACCAGCAGAGTAGGAGACAGGGACACCGGGGAGCTGTTTTTT. Its translation: CATSRVGDRDTGELFF.

The chain uses TRBV7-2 and TRBJ2-7; D might be TRBD2 (7 bases). The V gene lost 2 bases and the J gene lost 1 base, with 21 bases spanning the gap. Germline V CDR1 and CDR2: SGHTA, FQGNSA. CDR3 size: 18 residues. CDR3 residues: CASSLRLDAGGLSYEQYF. CDR3 nucleotides: TGTGCCAGCAGCTTACGATTGGATGCCGGGGGGCTGTCCTACGAGCAGTACTTC. Using reference TRBV7-2 and TRBJ2-7 for the parts outside the CDR3, the full variable domain is GAGVSQSPSNKVTEKGKDVELRCDPISGHTALYWYRQSLGQGLEFLIYFQGNSAPDKSGLPSDRFSAERTGGSVSTLTIQRTQQEDSAVYLCASSLRLDAGGLSYEQYFGPGTRLTVT.

CDR3 in amino acids: CASSYNRDRVLYGYTF. The CDR3 region has the DNA TGTGCCAGCAGCTACAACCGGGACAGGGTCCTCTATGGCTACACCTTC. V gene TRBV27 combines with J gene TRBJ1-2; TRBD1 agrees at 9 bases. With V trimmed by 6 bases and J by 4 bases, 12 bases remained unmatched. From germline, CDR1 is MNHEY and CDR2 SMNVEV (reference sequence). The CDR3 extends over 16 amino acids.

This rearrangement joins TRBV12-5 to TRBJ1-5, with 7 positions matching TRBD1. The length of the CDR3 is 12 residues. Looked up from germline, CDR1 is LGHNT and CDR2 is FRNRAP. V was clipped by 6 bases and J by 7 bases; unmatched bases: 3. Here the CDR3 DNA reads TGTGCTAGTGGATACAGGGGACAGCCCCAGCATTTT. This codes for CASGYRGQPQHF.

The gene calls are TRBV30 and TRBJ1-6, with D possibly being TRBD1 (6 bases). Germline V gene lookup returns CDR1 GTSNPN and CDR2 SVGIG (reference sequence). With 1 base removed from V and 5 bases from J, the gap between germline ends came to 12 bases. The CDR3 sequence is 15 residues long. The CDR3 sequence: CAWSEDSTDNSPLHF. CDR3 bases: TGTGCCTGGAGTGAGGACAGTACAGATAATTCACCCCTCCACTTT.

This chain connects TRBV30 to TRBJ2-7; perhaps TRBD1 as D (5 bases). Germline CDR1 GTSNPN, CDR2 SVGIG (reference sequence). CDR3 length: 12 amino acids. Deletions cut 8 bases from V and 7 bases from J, with 18 bases between. CDR3 in DNA: TGTGCCGCTGGGGCAGGGTCACGGGAGCAGTACTTC. This codes for CAAGAGSREQYF.

The J gene is TRBJ1-1, the V gene TRBV11-3, with 9 bases aligning to TRBD1. V gave up 3 bases and J gave up 2 bases; unmatched junction bases: 1. The CDR3 extends over 14 amino acids. Germline V gives CDR1 SGHNT, CDR2 YENEEA. CDR3 bases: TGTGCCAGCAGCTTGGGACAGGGTAACACTGAAGCTTTCTTT. This gives the protein CASSLGQGNTEAFF.

This chain uses TRBV10-3 with TRBJ1-5; a weak D match, TRBD1 (6 bases). Germline V lookup: CDR1 ENHRY, CDR2 SYGVKD. This CDR3 has 14 residues. The ends were cut back, 10 bases at V and 1 base at J, with 14 bases in the middle. The CDR3 sequence is CATGGQGSNQPQHF. For the CDR3, the DNA is TGTGCCACGGGTGGTCAGGGGAGCAATCAGCCCCAGCATTTT.

This rearrangement joins TRBV27 to TRBJ1-2; perhaps TRBD1 as D (6 bases). Trimming removed 8 bases at V and 8 bases at J, with 12 bases between. Germline V gene lookup returns CDR1 MNHEY and CDR2 SMNVEV (reference sequence). CDR3 length equals 11 residues. CDR3 nucleotide sequence: TGTGCCAGCGTGGGGGCTCGGGGCTACACCTTC. This codes for CASVGARGYTF.

The CDR3 sequence: CASSSGGRGTDTQYF. Written as DNA, the CDR3 is TGCGCCAGCAGCTCCGGGGGGCGTGGCACAGATACGCAGTATTTT. V gene TRBV5-1 combines with J gene TRBJ2-3; weak D call: TRBD2 (7 bases). The CDR3 loop spans 15 amino acids. V shed 3 bases and J shed 1 base, with 12 bases lying between them. Germline V lookup: CDR1 SGHRS, CDR2 YFSETQ.